This TCR beta chain originates from a study of blood T cell repertoires in COVID-19. Study-wide background: The United States, Italy and Spain provided the acute and convalescent COVID-19 samples. The cDNA or gDNA used as material had been derived from T cells, B-cell-depleted T cells, or PBMCs.

This CDR3 is built from 15 residues. J was trimmed by 5 bases and V by 3 bases; bases with no gene match: 5. Germline CDR1 LNHDA, CDR2 SQIVND (reference sequence). Clones were sequenced by immunoSEQ multiplex PCR, and TCRdb holds only the in-frame ones, with some missing. This sample yields over 100,000 clones, of which just under 90% are seen a single time; around 1.1% belongs to the top ten. This clone has a single count. This sequence joins TRBV19 and TRBJ2-5; TRBD2 matches at 11 bases. This TCR was sampled from a human donor in a cohort sampled during active COVID-19. The sequencing input was peripheral blood. CDR3 sequence reads: CASSISGRALETQYF. Here the CDR3 DNA reads TGTGCCAGTAGTATTAGCGGGAGGGCCCTGGAGACCCAGTACTTC.